The present entry profiles one T cell receptor (beta chain) with its context. Its cognate antigen is unknown. The data stem from a study of shared clonotypes between healthy human individuals. Study-level findings and limits: In this cohort, only blood was sampled, and tissue repertoires likely differ.

Genomic DNA from each subset was divided evenly over several immunoSEQ plates. Data came from immunoSEQ multiplex PCR; TCRdb stores just in-frame clones and leaves some out. The table lists more than 400,000 clones, approximately 80% of them singletons. In germline, CDR1 is MNHEY, CDR2 SVGAGI. This CDR3 region has 13 residues. Trimming cost V 6 bases and J 7 bases, with 15 bases left between them. The chain joins TRBV6-5 to TRBJ1-1; D perhaps matches TRBD1 (6 bases). The receptor was derived from a woman aged 40 to 50 in good health. Some clones in this sample may be carry-over from other donors' samples. The specimen sequenced was PBMCs. CDR3 loop: CASSPRGRGEAFF. The CDR3 DNA sequence: TGTGCCAGCAGCCCCAGGGGCCGAGGTGAAGCTTTCTTT.